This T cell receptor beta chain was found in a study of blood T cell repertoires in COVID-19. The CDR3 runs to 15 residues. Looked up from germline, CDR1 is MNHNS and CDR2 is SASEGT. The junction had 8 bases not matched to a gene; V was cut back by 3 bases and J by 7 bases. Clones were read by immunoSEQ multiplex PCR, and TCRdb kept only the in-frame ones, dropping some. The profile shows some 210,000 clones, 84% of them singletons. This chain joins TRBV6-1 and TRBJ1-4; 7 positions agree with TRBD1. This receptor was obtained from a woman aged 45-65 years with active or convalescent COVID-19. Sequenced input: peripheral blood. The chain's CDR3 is CASSEWRGQGEKLFF. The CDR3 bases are TGTGCCAGCAGTGAGTGGAGGGGGCAGGGTGAAAAACTGTTTTTT.